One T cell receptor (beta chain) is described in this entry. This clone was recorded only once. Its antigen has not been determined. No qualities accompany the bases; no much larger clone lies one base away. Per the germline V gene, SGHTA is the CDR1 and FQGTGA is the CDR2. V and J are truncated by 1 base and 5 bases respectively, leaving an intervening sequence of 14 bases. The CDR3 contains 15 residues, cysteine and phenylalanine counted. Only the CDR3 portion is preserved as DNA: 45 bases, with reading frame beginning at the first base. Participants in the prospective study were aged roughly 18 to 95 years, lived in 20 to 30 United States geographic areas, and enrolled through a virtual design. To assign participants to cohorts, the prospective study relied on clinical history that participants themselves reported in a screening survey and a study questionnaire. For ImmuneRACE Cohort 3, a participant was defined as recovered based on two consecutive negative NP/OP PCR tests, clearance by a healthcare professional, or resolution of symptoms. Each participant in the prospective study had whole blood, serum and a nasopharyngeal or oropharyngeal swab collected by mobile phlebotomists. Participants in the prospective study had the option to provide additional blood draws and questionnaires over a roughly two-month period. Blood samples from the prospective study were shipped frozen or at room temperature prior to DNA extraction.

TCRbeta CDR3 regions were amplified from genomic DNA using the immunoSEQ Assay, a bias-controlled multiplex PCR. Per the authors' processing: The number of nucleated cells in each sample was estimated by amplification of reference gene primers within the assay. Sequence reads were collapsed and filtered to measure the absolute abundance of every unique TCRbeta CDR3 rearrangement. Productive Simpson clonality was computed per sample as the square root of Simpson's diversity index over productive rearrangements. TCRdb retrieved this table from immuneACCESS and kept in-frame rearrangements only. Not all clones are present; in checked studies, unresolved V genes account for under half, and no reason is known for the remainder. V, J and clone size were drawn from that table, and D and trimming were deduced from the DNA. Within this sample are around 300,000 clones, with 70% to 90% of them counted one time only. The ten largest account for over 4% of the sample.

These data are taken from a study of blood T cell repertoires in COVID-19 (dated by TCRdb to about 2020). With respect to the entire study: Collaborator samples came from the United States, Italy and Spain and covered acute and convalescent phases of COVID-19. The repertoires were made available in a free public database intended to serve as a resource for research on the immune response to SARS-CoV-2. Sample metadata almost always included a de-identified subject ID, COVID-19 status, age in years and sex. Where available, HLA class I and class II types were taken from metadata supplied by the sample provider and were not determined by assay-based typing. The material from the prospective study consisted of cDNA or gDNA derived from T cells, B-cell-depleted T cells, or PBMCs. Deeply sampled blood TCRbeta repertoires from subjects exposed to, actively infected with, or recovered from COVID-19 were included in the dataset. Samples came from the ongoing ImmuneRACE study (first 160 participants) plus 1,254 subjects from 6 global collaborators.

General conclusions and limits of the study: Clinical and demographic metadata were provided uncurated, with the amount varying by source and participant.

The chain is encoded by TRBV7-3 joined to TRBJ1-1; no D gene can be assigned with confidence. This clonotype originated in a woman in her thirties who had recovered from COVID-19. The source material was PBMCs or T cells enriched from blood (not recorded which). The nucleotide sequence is TGTGCCAGCAGCTTAATACGCCCTCCGGAGACTGAAGCTTTCTTT. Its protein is CASSLIRPPETEAFF.